The rows below give T cell receptor beta chains drawn from one sample of a study of blood T cells in healthy people across ages. TCRdb called the 5' RACE reads again in MiXCR, with one record for every CDR3 protein. The table lists roughly 860,000 distinct CDR3 sequences, around 62% of them singletons, with roughly 26% in the top ten. The source material was blood. Receptor source: a man younger than 40 in good health. Both conserved end residues are part of each CDR3. The order of the fields is clone size, V gene, J gene, CDR3 protein. Only some rows state a clone size, as once, few, many or a class for expanded clones.

>-|TRBV7-2|TRBJ2-7
CASSRLQGRRSSYEQYF
>-|TRBV20-1|TRBJ1-2
CSAHDRNYGYTF
>few|TRBV12-3/TRBV12-4|TRBJ1-2
CASSFLTGVYGYTF
>-|TRBV4-1|TRBJ2-5
CASSLTSGSLETQYF
>-|TRBV4-3|TRBJ1-6
CASSQGGVNSSPLHF
>once|TRBV7-2|TRBJ2-3
CASSLVADRGMDTQYF
>-|TRBV7-2|TRBJ2-2
CASSSSGTGELFF
>-|TRBV2|TRBJ2-7
CARSKDRDYGQYF
>few|TRBV7-2|TRBJ1-2
CASSLAENGYTF
>-|TRBV7-6|TRBJ2-3
CASSLTVGIAGSTDTQYF
>few|TRBV24-1|TRBJ2-7
CATSDPRDSPYEQYF
>once|TRBV12-3/TRBV12-4|TRBJ2-1
CASSFQGQGANEQFF
>-|TRBV20-1|TRBJ1-1
CSAREFGGPSTEAFF
>-|TRBV28|TRBJ2-1
CASRSRGSAYNEQFF
>-|TRBV7-9|TRBJ1-1
CASSKQGNMNTEAFF
>-|TRBV5-5|TRBJ2-7
CASPGSGSDEQYF
>few|TRBV4-2|TRBJ2-7
CASSQDHGGGAYEQYF
>once|TRBV12-3/TRBV12-4|TRBJ2-1
CASSPALAGAYNEQFF
>-|TRBV7-2|-
CASSYRLAGGQETQYF
>once|TRBV10-3|TRBJ1-5
CAISESPLANQPQHF
>-|TRBV25-1|TRBJ1-2
CASADSAYGYTF
>-|TRBV2|TRBJ1-4
CASRLPPGDSNEKLFF
>-|TRBV20-1|TRBJ1-5
CSARGPGGPDNQPQHF
>-|TRBV7-9|TRBJ1-2
CASSLGQILVYGYTF
>-|TRBV9|TRBJ1-6
CASSPRSGPSSPLHF
>-|TRBV7-2|TRBJ1-2
CASSPQGADYGYTF
>once|TRBV11-3|TRBJ2-5
CASSLLGAKETQYF
>few|TRBV4-2|TRBJ2-4
CASSQERQGGEQYF
>-|TRBV20-1|TRBJ2-6
CSAREAGANVLTF
>-|TRBV12-3/TRBV12-4|TRBJ2-2
CASSFTLTGELFF
>few|TRBV20-1|TRBJ2-1
CSAAGQGDYNEQFF
>few|TRBV6-4|TRBJ2-3
CASSAEGSTDTQYF
>once|TRBV6-1|TRBJ2-3
CASSEAPADTQYF
>-|TRBV30|TRBJ2-7
CARRLAGAAYEQYF
>once|TRBV7-6|TRBJ2-3
CASSRDRGHTDTQYF
>few|TRBV7-2|TRBJ2-7
CASIARVSHEQYF
>-|TRBV6-2/TRBV6-3|TRBJ2-6
CASSLRPVNPGANVLTF
>-|TRBV3-1|-
CASSQGRQGKTQYF
>-|TRBV20-1|TRBJ2-5
CSARSLPGPQETQYF
>few|TRBV6-5|TRBJ1-6
CASSLRAGGSYNSPLHF
>-|TRBV20-1|TRBJ2-7
CSARAASTYEQYF
>-|TRBV11-2|TRBJ2-1
CASSLGRGDEQFF
>few|TRBV4-1|TRBJ2-1
CASSQDKRGPYNEQFF
>few|TRBV11-2|TRBJ2-5
CASSYIRASGGEETQYF
>-|TRBV6-1|TRBJ2-3
CASSELTVGTQYF
>-|TRBV3-1|TRBJ2-7
CASSLGTGMTYEQYF
>-|TRBV29-1|TRBJ1-2
CSHTRDYGYTF
>few|TRBV6-6|TRBJ2-7
CASSSDRVREQYF
>-|TRBV15|TRBJ2-7
CATSRDPGGSSYEQYF
>-|TRBV10-3|TRBJ2-3
CAISAGAPVGTDTQYF
>-|TRBV12-3/TRBV12-4|TRBJ2-1
CASSLSRGLYNEQFF
>-|TRBV12-3/TRBV12-4|TRBJ2-5
CASSDSGVGQETQYF
>few|TRBV6-5|TRBJ2-7
CASSYRGPSYEQYF
>-|TRBV9|TRBJ1-4
CASSVTGGTTNEKLFF
>-|TRBV6-2/TRBV6-3|TRBJ1-3
CASSYSRSGNTIYF